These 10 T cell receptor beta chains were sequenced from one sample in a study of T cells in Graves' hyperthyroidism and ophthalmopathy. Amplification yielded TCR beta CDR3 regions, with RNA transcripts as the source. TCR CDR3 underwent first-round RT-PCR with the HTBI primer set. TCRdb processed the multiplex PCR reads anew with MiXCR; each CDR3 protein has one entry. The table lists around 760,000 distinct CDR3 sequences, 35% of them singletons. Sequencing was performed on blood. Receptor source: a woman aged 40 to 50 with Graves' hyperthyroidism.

CDR3 coding DNA: TGTGCCAGCAGCTATGCTAGGGCCGCCTATGGCTACACCTTC. Translated, it gives CASSYARAAYGYTF. The J gene is TRBJ1-2, the V gene TRBV5-6; D gene ambiguous. Germline V CDR1 and CDR2: SGHDT, YYEEEE. The CDR3 consists of 14 residues. Trimming took 3 bases from V and 4 from J, leaving 13 bases between them.

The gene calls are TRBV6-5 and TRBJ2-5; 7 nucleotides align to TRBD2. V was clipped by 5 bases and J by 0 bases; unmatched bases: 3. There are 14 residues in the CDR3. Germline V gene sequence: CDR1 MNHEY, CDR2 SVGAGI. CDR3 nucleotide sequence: TGTGCCAGCAGTACCCTAGCGGACCAAGAGACCCAGTACTTC. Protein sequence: CASSTLADQETQYF.

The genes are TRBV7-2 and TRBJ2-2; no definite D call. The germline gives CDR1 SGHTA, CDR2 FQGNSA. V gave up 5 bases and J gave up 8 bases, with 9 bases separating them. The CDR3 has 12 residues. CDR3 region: CASSAMAGELFF. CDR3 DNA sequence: TGTGCCAGCAGCGCTATGGCAGGGGAGCTGTTTTTT.

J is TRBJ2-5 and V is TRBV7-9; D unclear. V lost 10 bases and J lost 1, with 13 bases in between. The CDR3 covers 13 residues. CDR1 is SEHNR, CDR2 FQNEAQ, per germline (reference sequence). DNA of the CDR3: TGTGCCACCGAGACTCTAGTCCAAGAGACCCAGTACTTC. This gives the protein CATETLVQETQYF.

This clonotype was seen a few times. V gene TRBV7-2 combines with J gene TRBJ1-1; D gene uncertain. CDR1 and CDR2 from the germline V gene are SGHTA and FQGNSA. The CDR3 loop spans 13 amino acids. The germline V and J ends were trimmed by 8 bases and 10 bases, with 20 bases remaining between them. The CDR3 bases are TGTGCCAGCTCGATTGGCGGAAACAGCGGAGCTTTCTTT. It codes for CASSIGGNSGAFF.

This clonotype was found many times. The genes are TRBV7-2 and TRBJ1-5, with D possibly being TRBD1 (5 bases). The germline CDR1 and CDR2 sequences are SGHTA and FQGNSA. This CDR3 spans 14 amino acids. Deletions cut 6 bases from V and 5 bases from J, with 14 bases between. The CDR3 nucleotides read TGTGCCAGCAGAACTACCGGGGGTGATCAGCCCCAGCATTTT. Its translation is CASRTTGGDQPQHF.

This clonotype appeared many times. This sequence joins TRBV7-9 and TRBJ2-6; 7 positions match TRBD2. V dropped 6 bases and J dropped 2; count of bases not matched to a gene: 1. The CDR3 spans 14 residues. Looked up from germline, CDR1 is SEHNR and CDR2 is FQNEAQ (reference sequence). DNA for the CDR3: TGTGCCAGCAGTCGGGAGGCTGGGGCCAACGTCCTGACTTTC. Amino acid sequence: CASSREAGANVLTF.

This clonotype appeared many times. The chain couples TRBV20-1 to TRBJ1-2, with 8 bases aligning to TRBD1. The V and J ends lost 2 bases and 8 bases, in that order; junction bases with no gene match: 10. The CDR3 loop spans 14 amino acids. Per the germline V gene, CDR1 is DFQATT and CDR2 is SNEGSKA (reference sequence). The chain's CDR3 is CSARLDRDEWGYTF. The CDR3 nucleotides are TGCAGTGCTAGACTGGACAGGGATGAGTGGGGCTACACCTTC.

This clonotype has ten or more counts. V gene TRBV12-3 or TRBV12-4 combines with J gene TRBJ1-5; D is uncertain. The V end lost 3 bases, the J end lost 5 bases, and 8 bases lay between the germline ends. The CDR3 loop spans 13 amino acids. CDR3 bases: TGTGCCAGCAGTTTTGAGCAAGATCAGCCCCAGCATTTT. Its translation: CASSFEQDQPQHF.

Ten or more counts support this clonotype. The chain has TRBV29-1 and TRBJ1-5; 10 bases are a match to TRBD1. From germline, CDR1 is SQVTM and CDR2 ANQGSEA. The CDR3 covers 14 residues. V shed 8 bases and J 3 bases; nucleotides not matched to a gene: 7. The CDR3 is CSCGDRGDNQPQHF. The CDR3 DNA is TGCAGCTGTGGGGACAGGGGCGACAATCAGCCCCAGCATTTT.